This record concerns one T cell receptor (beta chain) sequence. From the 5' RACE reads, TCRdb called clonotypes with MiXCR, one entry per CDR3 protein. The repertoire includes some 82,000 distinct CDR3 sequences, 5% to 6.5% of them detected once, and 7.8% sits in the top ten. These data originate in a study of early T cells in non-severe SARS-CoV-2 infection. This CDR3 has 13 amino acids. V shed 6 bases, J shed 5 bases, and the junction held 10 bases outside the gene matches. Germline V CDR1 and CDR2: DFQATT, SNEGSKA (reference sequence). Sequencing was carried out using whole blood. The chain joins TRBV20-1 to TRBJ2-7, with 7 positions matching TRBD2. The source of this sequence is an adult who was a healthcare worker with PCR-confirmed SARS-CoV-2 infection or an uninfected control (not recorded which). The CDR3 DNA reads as TGCAGTGCAAGTGGGGGGGTGAGGAACGAGCAGTACTTC. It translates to CSASGGVRNEQYF.